These 27 T cell receptor beta chains came from one sample sequenced in a study of beta chain features in type 1 diabetes. Expressed TCRB transcripts got sequenced, as all isolated RNA was reverse transcribed. Clones were read by immunoSEQ multiplex PCR, and TCRdb kept only the in-frame ones, dropping some. The table has 240,000 or so clones, less than 35% seen once. The sample consisted of central memory CD4+ T cells from blood. The origin of the receptors is a man aged 30 to 39 in good health.

The gene calls are TRBV7-2 and TRBJ2-7, with D uncertain. The germline gives CDR1 SGHTA, CDR2 FQGNSA. The germline V and J ends were trimmed by 0 bases and 2 bases, with 2 bases remaining between them. The CDR3 consists of 12 residues. The CDR3 bases are TGTGCCAGCAGCTTAGCGGCCTACGAGCAGTACTTC. Its protein product is CASSLAAYEQYF.

The chain employs TRBV2 and TRBJ2-7, with 7 bases matching TRBD1. With V trimmed by 6 bases and J by 0 bases, 5 bases remained unmatched. The CDR3 contains 14 residues. Germline CDR1 is SNHLY and CDR2 is FYNNEI. DNA of the CDR3: TGTGCCAGCAGAGAACAGGGGAGCTCCTACGAGCAGTACTTC. Translated, it gives CASREQGSSYEQYF.

This clone has a handful of counts. The chain uses TRBV4-1 and TRBJ2-7, with a weak D call TRBD1 (6 bases). The germline V and J ends were trimmed by 6 bases and 1 base, with 10 bases remaining between them. The CDR3 has 13 residues. Germline V CDR1 and CDR2: MGHRA, YSYEKL. The CDR3 loop reads CASSTGPSYEQYF. The CDR3 DNA reads TGCGCCAGCAGTACAGGGCCTTCCTACGAGCAGTACTTC.

This clone was recorded only once. J is TRBJ2-5 and V is TRBV9; 12 bases are shared with TRBD2. The V and J ends lost 4 bases and 5 bases, in that order; junction bases with no gene match: 12. This CDR3 spans 17 amino acids. CDR1 SGDLS and CDR2 YYNGEE come from the germline V gene. CDR3 DNA sequence: TGTGCCAGCAGCCCACGCGCACTAGCGGGAGGAGCGGAGACCCAGTACTTC. Translated, it gives CASSPRALAGGAETQYF.

The sample holds a few counts of this clone. The J gene is TRBJ2-7, the V gene TRBV6-5, with a weak D call TRBD1 (5 bases). Germline V lookup: CDR1 MNHEY, CDR2 SVGAGI. The ends were cut back, 0 bases at V and 5 bases at J, with 11 bases in the middle. The CDR3 length is 14 residues. CDR3: CASSYSAGSDEQYF. The CDR3 DNA follows: TGTGCCAGCAGTTACTCGGCAGGGTCTGACGAGCAGTACTTC.

The chain joins TRBV18 to TRBJ2-7; TRBD1 might be the D (6 bases). The CDR3 is 16 residues long. V lost 3 bases to trimming and J lost 2 bases, with 17 bases between them. Germline assignment: CDR1 KGHSH and CDR2 LQKENI. CDR3 nucleotide sequence: TGTGCCAGCTCACCCGTATCCGGGACAAGCCCCTACGAGCAGTACTTC. Translation: CASSPVSGTSPYEQYF.

This clone was counted a few times. Other nucleotide sequences in the sample specify the same CDR3. The chain joins TRBV29-1 to TRBJ1-2; D might be TRBD1 (6 bases). V was pared by 5 bases and J by 8 bases, with 12 bases between. Germline CDR1 is SQVTM and CDR2 is ANQGSEA. This CDR3 spans 11 amino acids. The CDR3 DNA reads TGCAGCGTTCGTGGGGGCGAAGGCTACACCTTC. It is translated as CSVRGGEGYTF. The entire variable domain, with the rest obtained from reference TRBV29-1 and TRBJ1-2, is as follows: SAVISQKPSRDICQRGTSLTIQCQVDSQVTMMFWYRQQPGQSLTLIATANQGSEATYESGFVIDKFPISRPNLTFSTLTVSNMSPEDSSIYLCSVRGGEGYTFGSGTRLTVV.

The rearrangement links TRBV30 to TRBJ2-7; D is unclear. The ends were cut back, 3 bases at V and 2 bases at J, with 14 bases in the middle. The germline gives CDR1 GTSNPN, CDR2 SVGIG (reference sequence). The CDR3 length is 14 residues. The CDR3, as DNA: TGTGCCTGGAGCCCCCCAGGCGGCACCTACGAGCAGTACTTC. It translates to CAWSPPGGTYEQYF. Supplemented by reference TRBV30 and TRBJ2-7, the full variable domain reads SQTIHQWPATLVQPVGSPLSLECTVEGTSNPNLYWYRQAAGRGLQLLFYSVGIGQISSEVPQNLSASRPQDRQFILSSKKLLLSDSGFYLCAWSPPGGTYEQYFGPGTRLTVT.

This clone was seen a handful of times. V usage is TRBV5-6 and J usage is TRBJ2-7; D call uncertain. The CDR3 extends over 14 amino acids. The ends were cut back, 2 bases at V and 7 bases at J, with 16 bases in the middle. Looked up from germline, CDR1 is SGHDT and CDR2 is YYEEEE. The CDR3 reads CASSLDTSLREQYF. The CDR3 nucleotides read TGTGCCAGCAGCTTAGATACATCTCTACGGGAGCAGTACTTC.

The CDR3 here is CASREGGRIDTQYF. The CDR3 nucleotides read TGCGCCAGCAGGGAGGGGGGCAGGATAGATACGCAGTATTTT. The chain links TRBV5-1 to TRBJ2-3; D is tentatively TRBD1 or TRBD2 (6 bases each). This CDR3 spans 14 amino acids. CDR1 is SGHRS, CDR2 YFSETQ, per germline. Trimming took 5 bases from V and 5 from J, leaving 15 bases between them.

The rearrangement joins TRBV6-6 to TRBJ2-1; D possibly corresponds to TRBD2 (6 bases). Germline V gene lookup returns CDR1 MNHNY and CDR2 SVGAGI (reference sequence). Trimming stripped 6 bases from V and 5 bases from J, with 11 bases between. The CDR3 covers 13 residues. The CDR3 nucleotides read TGTGCCAGCAGCCCGGAGGGACACAATGAGCAGTTCTTC. Residues: CASSPEGHNEQFF.

The sample holds a few counts of this clone. At the DNA level, this CDR3 is encoded by other sequences in the same sample as well. V is TRBV30 and J is TRBJ1-1; D is unresolved. The CDR3 is made up of 13 amino acids. V lost 0 bases and J lost 5, with 10 bases in between. From germline, CDR1 is GTSNPN and CDR2 SVGIG (reference sequence). CDR3 coding DNA: TGTGCCTGGAGTGTCTCGCGGGGAACTGAAGCTTTCTTT. It codes for CAWSVSRGTEAFF.

This chain connects TRBV9 to TRBJ2-7, with TRBD1 identical over 7 bases. V shed 0 bases, J shed 4 bases, and the junction held 10 bases outside the gene matches. Germline V CDR1 and CDR2: SGDLS, YYNGEE. This CDR3 has 16 residues. The CDR3 DNA sequence: TGTGCCAGCAGCGTAGGAATCGGGACAGAGCTATACGAGCAGTACTTC. Its translation is CASSVGIGTELYEQYF.

The chain has TRBV15 and TRBJ2-4; maybe TRBD2 (6 bases). The CDR3 runs 16 residues. Trimming shortened V by 0 bases and J by 6 bases, and 15 bases separated the two germline ends. CDR1 LNHNV and CDR2 YYDKDF come from the germline V gene (reference sequence). CDR3 sequence: CATSRDHGGVGNIQYF. The CDR3 nucleotides read TGTGCCACCAGCAGAGATCACGGAGGGGTGGGAAACATTCAGTACTTC.

The CDR3 is CASSPGVTNEKLFF. The CDR3 nucleotides read TGTGCCAGCAGCCCAGGGGTAACTAATGAAAAACTGTTTTTT. The chain combines TRBV7-9 with TRBJ1-4; D possibly corresponds to TRBD1 (6 bases). Germline-derived CDR1 and CDR2 are SEHNR and FQNEAQ (reference sequence). Trimming removed 5 bases at V and 1 base at J, with 8 bases between. This CDR3 is 14 amino acids long.

The J gene is TRBJ1-6, the V gene TRBV18; D gene unclear. V was trimmed by 0 bases and J by 7 bases, leaving 10 bases between them. Germline V gene data show CDR1 as KGHSH and CDR2 as LQKENI. The length of the CDR3 is 15 residues. The CDR3 DNA sequence: TGTGCCAGCTCACCACCGGGGAGTCCGAATTCACCCCTCCACTTT. Translating gives CASSPPGSPNSPLHF. The whole variable domain, remainder taken from reference TRBV18 and TRBJ1-6, is NAGVMQNPRHLVRRRGQEARLRCSPMKGHSHVYWYRQLPEEGLKFMVYLQKENIIDESGMPKERFSAEFPKEGPSILRIQQVVRGDSAAYFCASSPPGSPNSPLHFGNGTRLTVT.

The J gene is TRBJ2-1, the V gene TRBV7-6, with 8 nucleotides matching TRBD1. This CDR3 is 15 amino acids long. J lost 4 bases, V lost 1 base, and 3 bases had no gene match. Looked up from germline, CDR1 is SGHVS and CDR2 is FNYEAQ. The chain's CDR3 is CASSLETGAYNEQFF. CDR3 coding DNA: TGTGCCAGCAGCTTAGAGACAGGGGCATACAATGAGCAGTTCTTC.

In this sample, this clone turned up a few times. This chain connects TRBV9 to TRBJ2-7; 7 nucleotides line up with TRBD2. Trimming cost V 4 bases and J 0 bases; bases outside gene matches: 10. CDR1 SGDLS and CDR2 YYNGEE come from the germline V gene. This CDR3 has 16 residues. The CDR3 protein is CASSTKPAGSSYEQYF. The CDR3 DNA follows: TGTGCCAGCAGCACTAAACCAGCGGGAAGCTCCTACGAGCAGTACTTC.

The chain links TRBV5-4 to TRBJ2-5; 8 bases match TRBD1. The J call could be wrong; TRBJ2-7 is a better fit for the DNA end. Germline assignment: CDR1 SGHNT and CDR2 YYREEE (reference sequence). This CDR3 region has 13 residues. CDR3 DNA sequence: TGTGCCGGGTCGACAGGGGCCAACTACGAGCAGTACTTC. Protein product: CAGSTGANYEQYF.

This rearrangement joins TRBV20-1 to TRBJ1-1; D uncertain. From germline, CDR1 is DFQATT and CDR2 SNEGSKA (reference sequence). The V gene lost 4 bases and the J gene lost 5 bases, with 8 bases spanning the gap. The CDR3 runs to 11 residues. In DNA form, the CDR3 reads TGCAGTGCTACCGTCGGGACTGAAGCTTTCTTT. Protein sequence: CSATVGTEAFF.

This clone has at least ten counts. The chain carries TRBV2 and TRBJ1-5; no reliable D call. Germline CDR1 is SNHLY and CDR2 is FYNNEI. Trimming pared 5 bases from V and 9 bases from J, leaving 8 bases between. CDR3 size: 11 residues. CDR3 protein: CASSIRGPQHF. The CDR3 nucleotides are TGTGCCAGCAGTATCCGGGGGCCCCAGCATTTT. The entire variable domain, with the rest obtained from reference TRBV2 and TRBJ1-5, is as follows: EPEVTQTPSHQVTQMGQEVILRCVPISNHLYFYWYRQILGQKVEFLVSFYNNEISEKSEIFDDQFSVERPDGSNFTLKIRSTKLEDSAMYFCASSIRGPQHFGDGTRLSIL.

This clone was found once. This chain links TRBV2 with TRBJ2-2, with a possible D match to TRBD2 (6 bases). Deletions cut 7 bases from V and 1 base from J, with 13 bases between. The CDR3 has 15 residues. Germline values: CDR1 SNHLY, CDR2 FYNNEI. The CDR3 DNA reads TGTGCCAGCATTCTAGGTAGCGGGAACACCGGGGAGCTGTTTTTT. It translates to CASILGSGNTGELFF. The whole variable domain, filled in from reference TRBV2 and TRBJ2-2, reads EPEVTQTPSHQVTQMGQEVILRCVPISNHLYFYWYRQILGQKVEFLVSFYNNEISEKSEIFDDQFSVERPDGSNFTLKIRSTKLEDSAMYFCASILGSGNTGELFFGEGSRLTVL.

The sample holds a few counts of this clone. J is TRBJ1-1 and V is TRBV29-1; no clear D. Trimming cost V 7 bases and J 2 bases, with 8 bases left between them. Germline CDR1 reads SQVTM; CDR2 reads ANQGSEA. This CDR3 has 11 amino acids. CDR3 nucleotides: TGCAGCGGGGAGGACAACACTGAAGCTTTCTTT. As protein: CSGEDNTEAFF.

As regards this clone: This same CDR3 is encoded by further DNA sequences in the sample. The V call is TRBV2, the J call TRBJ1-4; TRBD1 matches at 9 bases. This CDR3 contains 15 residues. The V gene end was trimmed by 1 base and the J gene end by 8 bases; junction bases not matched to a gene: 5. Germline-derived CDR1 and CDR2 are SNHLY and FYNNEI. CDR3 nucleotide sequence: TGTGCCAGCAGTGAAGAGGGGACAGGGAGAGAAAAACTGTTTTTT. It translates to CASSEEGTGREKLFF.

The rearrangement links TRBV7-9 to TRBJ2-3; D may be TRBD2 (5 bases). V was cut by 2 bases and J by 2 bases, with 11 bases left in between. The CDR3 is made up of 15 amino acids. Germline CDR1 and CDR2: SEHNR and FQNEAQ (reference sequence). The CDR3 nucleotides read TGTGCCAGCAGCTTATCCGGCGGGTTCACAGATACGCAGTATTTT. This encodes CASSLSGGFTDTQYF.

This clone was seen more than once but under ten times. The chain employs TRBV21-1 and TRBJ2-7; TRBD1, as called in the table, went unchecked against the DNA. TRBV21-1 is annotated as a pseudogene. The CDR3 totals 14 residues. DNA of the CDR3: TGTGCCAGCAGATCCGGACAAAAATTCTACGAGCAGTACTTC. Residues: CASRSGQKFYEQYF.

The J gene is TRBJ2-6, the V gene TRBV7-8; D call uncertain. The CDR3 totals 15 residues. Germline V lookup: CDR1 SGHVS, CDR2 FQNEAQ. The V end lost 0 bases, the J end lost 12 bases, and 15 bases lay between the germline ends. The CDR3 loop is CASSLADFPSSVLTF. The DNA of the CDR3 is TGTGCCAGCAGCTTAGCTGACTTCCCCTCCTCCGTCCTGACTTTC.